The sequence of this TCR beta chain was determined in a study of T cells after yellow fever vaccination. About this clonotype itself: What it recognizes is unknown.

Study-wide findings and caveats: A limited proportion of clonotypes was detected within both the CD4 and CD8 compartments.

TCRdb reanalysed the 5' RACE reads using MiXCR and keeps one entry per CDR3 protein. The table records nearly 350,000 distinct CDR3 sequences, 7% to 10% of them present only once. This specimen consisted of PBMCs, obtained roughly 47 days after the first yellow fever vaccination. The source of this sequence is a man between 18 and 29 years old who received the YFV17D yellow fever vaccine.

CDR3 sequence (DNA): TGCGCCAGCAGCTTGGGTGCCGACAATGAGCAGTTCTTC. It translates to CASSLGADNEQFF. The chain has TRBV5-1 and TRBJ2-1, with D unresolved. Trimming shortened V by 0 bases and J by 5 bases, and 6 bases separated the two germline ends. The CDR3 has 13 residues. CDR1 is SGHRS and CDR2 is YFSETQ in the germline V gene.